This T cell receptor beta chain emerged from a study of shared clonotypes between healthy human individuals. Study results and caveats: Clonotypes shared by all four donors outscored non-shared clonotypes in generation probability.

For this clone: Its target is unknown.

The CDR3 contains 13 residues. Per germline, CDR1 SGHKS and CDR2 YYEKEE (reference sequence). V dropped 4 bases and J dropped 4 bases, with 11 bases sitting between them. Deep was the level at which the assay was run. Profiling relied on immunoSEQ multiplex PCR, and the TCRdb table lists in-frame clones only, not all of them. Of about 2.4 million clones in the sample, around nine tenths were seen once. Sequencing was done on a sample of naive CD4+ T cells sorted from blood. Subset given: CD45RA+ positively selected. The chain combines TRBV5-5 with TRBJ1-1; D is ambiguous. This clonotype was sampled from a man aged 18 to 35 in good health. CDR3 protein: CASSPHRGTEAFF. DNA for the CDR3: TGTGCCAGCAGCCCCCATCGGGGCACTGAAGCTTTCTTT.